This paragraph covers one T cell receptor beta chain sequence. Its antigen is not identified. Trimming took 5 bases from V and 3 from J, leaving 12 bases between them. Looked up from germline, CDR1 is SGHRS and CDR2 is YFSETQ. The CDR3 is 13 amino acids. Each cDNA molecule carried a unique molecular identifier. TCRdb passed the 5' RACE reads through MiXCR, listing each CDR3 protein once. The data show roughly 29,000 distinct CDR3 sequences, about 5% seen once. The sample is drawn from a study of early T cells in non-severe SARS-CoV-2 infection. Study at large: Unsorted whole blood bulk RNA was sequenced, with unpaired chains.

Study outcomes and limitations: In VDJdb matching, anti-spike CD8 responses were favored while private and CD4 specificities went missing.

The sequence derives from an adult who was a healthcare worker with PCR-confirmed SARS-CoV-2 infection or an uninfected control (not recorded which). The V gene is TRBV5-1, the J gene TRBJ2-7; D unresolved. The source material was whole blood. The CDR3, as DNA: TGCGCCAGCAGGCCCACCCCTAACTACGAGCAGTACTTC. It is translated as CASRPTPNYEQYF.